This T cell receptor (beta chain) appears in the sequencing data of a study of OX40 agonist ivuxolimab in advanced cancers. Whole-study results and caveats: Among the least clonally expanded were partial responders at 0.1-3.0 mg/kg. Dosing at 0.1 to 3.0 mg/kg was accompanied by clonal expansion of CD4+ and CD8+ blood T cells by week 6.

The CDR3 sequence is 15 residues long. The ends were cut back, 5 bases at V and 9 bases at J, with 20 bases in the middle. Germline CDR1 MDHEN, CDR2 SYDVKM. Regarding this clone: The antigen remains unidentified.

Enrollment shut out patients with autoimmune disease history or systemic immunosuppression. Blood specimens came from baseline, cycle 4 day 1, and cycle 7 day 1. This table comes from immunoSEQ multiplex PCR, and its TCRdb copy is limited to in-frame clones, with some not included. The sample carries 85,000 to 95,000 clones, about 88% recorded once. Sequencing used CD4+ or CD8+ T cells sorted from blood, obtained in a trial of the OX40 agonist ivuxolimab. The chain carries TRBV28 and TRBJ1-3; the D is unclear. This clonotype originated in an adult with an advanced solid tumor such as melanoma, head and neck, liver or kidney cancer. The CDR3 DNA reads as TGTGCCAGCAGTATGCCAAGGGCCCACGGAGGCACCATATATTTT. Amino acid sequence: CASSMPRAHGGTIYF.